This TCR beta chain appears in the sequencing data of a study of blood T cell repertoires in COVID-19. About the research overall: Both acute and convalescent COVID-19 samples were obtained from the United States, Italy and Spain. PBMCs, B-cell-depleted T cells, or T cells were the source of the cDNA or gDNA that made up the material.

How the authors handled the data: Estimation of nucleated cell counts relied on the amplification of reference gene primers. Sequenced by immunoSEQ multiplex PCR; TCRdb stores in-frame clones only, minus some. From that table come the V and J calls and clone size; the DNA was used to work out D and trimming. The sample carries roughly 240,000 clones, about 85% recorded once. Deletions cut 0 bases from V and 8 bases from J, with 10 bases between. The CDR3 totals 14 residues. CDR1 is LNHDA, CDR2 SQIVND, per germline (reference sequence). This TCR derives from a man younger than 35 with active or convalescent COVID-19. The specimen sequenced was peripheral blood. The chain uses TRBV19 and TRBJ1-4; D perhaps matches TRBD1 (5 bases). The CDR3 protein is CASSIDRQLEKLFF. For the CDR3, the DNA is TGTGCCAGTAGTATAGACCGACAGTTAGAAAAACTGTTTTTT.